This T cell receptor beta chain comes out of a study of T cell repertoires in cytomegalovirus infection. About the research overall: From public TCR beta signatures came an indication of both CMV infection and matching HLA type. Study-level points and caveats: HLA-C-restricted CMV clonotypes gave the most frequent clonotype in two of eight donors. The cumulative frequency of public TCR beta families distinguished individuals who carried CMV together with the relevant HLA.

TCRdb processed the reads anew with MiXCR; each CDR3 protein has one entry. The data contain about 740,000 distinct CDR3 sequences, about a third of them singletons. Notes on this clonotype: Its antigen is as yet unknown.

The specimen sequenced was PBMCs. The sequence came from a human donor in good health (CMV status not recorded). Some clones in this sample may be carry-over from other donors' samples.

CDR3 nucleotide sequence: TGTGCCAGCAGCTTGGTGCCAAGCACCTACGAGCAGTACTTC. It is translated as CASSLVPSTYEQYF. The chain recombines TRBV5-6 with TRBJ2-7; no reliable D call. V gave up 0 bases and J gave up 2 bases, with 9 bases separating them. Looked up from germline, CDR1 is SGHDT and CDR2 is YYEEEE. This CDR3 comprises 14 residues. Supplemented by reference TRBV5-6 and TRBJ2-7, the full variable domain reads DAGVTQSPTHLIKTRGQQVTLRCSPKSGHDTVSWYQQALGQGPQFIFQYYEEEERQRGNFPDRFSGHQFPNYSSELNVNALLLGDSALYLCASSLVPSTYEQYFGPGTRLTVT.